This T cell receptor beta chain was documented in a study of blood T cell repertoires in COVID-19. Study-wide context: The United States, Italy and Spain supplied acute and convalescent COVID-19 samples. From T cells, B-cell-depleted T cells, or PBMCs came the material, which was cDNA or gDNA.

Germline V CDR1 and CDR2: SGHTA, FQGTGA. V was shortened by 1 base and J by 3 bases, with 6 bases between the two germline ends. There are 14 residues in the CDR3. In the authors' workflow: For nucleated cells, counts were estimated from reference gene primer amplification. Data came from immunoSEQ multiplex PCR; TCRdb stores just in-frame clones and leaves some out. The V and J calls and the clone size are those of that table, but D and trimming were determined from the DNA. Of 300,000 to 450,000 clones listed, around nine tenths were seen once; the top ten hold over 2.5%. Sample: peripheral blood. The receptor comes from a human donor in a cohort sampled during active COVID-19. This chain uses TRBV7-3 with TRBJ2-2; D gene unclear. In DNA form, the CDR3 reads TGTGCCAGCAGCTTAAGCCGGGACACCGGGGAGCTGTTTTTT. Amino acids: CASSLSRDTGELFF. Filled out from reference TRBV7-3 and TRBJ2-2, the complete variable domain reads GAGVSQTPSNKVTEKGKYVELRCDPISGHTALYWYRQSLGQGPEFLIYFQGTGAADDSGLPNDRFFAVRPEGSVSTLKIQRTERGDSAVYLCASSLSRDTGELFFGEGSRLTVL.